Following are 21 T cell receptor beta chains from one sample sequenced in a study of tumor-infiltrating lymphocytes in primary liver carcinoma. Germline DNA was also extracted, while the blood RNA originated from unsorted whole blood. The investigators made TCR beta cDNA from roughly 0.55 ug total RNA, using a constant-region primer. It was through three nested multiplex PCR rounds of slightly modified ARM-PCR that TCR beta libraries arose. Amplification in the first two PCR rounds was performed using TRBV1-TRBV30 forward primers and a C-beta reverse primer for 10 cycles each. TCRdb reprocessed the multiplex PCR reads via MiXCR and lists one record per CDR3 protein. The sample gives 300,000 to 400,000 distinct CDR3 sequences, approximately 65% of which show up once; about 6% is in the top ten. Sequencing input: peripheral blood. These receptors were obtained from a middle-aged man with primary liver carcinoma and hepatitis B virus infection.

This clonotype was seen repeatedly, ten times or more. This chain uses TRBV6-6 with TRBJ1-5; maybe TRBD1 (6 bases). The length of the CDR3 is 17 residues. CDR1 and CDR2 (germline): MNHNY, SVGAGI (reference sequence). V shed 0 bases and J shed 7 bases, with 19 bases lying between them. The CDR3 protein is CASSYSRGARRNQPQHF. Here the CDR3 DNA reads TGTGCCAGCAGTTACTCGAGGGGGGCCCGGCGGAACCAGCCCCAGCATTTT.

This clonotype is termed medium-sized. V is TRBV11-2 and J is TRBJ1-1, with no clear D. Germline V CDR1 and CDR2: SGHAT, FQNNGV. The CDR3 length is 13 residues. The germline V and J ends were trimmed by 5 bases and 3 bases, with 10 bases remaining between them. In nucleotides, the CDR3 is TGTGCCAGCAGCGTAGGGTTGCACACTGAAGCTTTCTTT. Protein sequence: CASSVGLHTEAFF.

This clonotype was picked up a small number of times. V and J are TRBV30 and TRBJ1-2; D is ambiguous. V lost 0 bases and J lost 4, with 15 bases in between. CDR3 length: 15 amino acids. The V gene's germline CDR1 is GTSNPN and CDR2 SVGIG (reference sequence). CDR3 sequence (DNA): TGTGCCTGGAGTGTAGGGTGGCCTCCTCTCTATGGCTACACCTTC. Translating gives CAWSVGWPPLYGYTF.

The CDR3 nucleotides are TGCGCCAGCAGCTTGGTAGTCCCATCGATAACCTACGAGCAGTACTTC. It yields the protein CASSLVVPSITYEQYF. V is TRBV5-1 and J is TRBJ2-7, with D unclear. V was pared by 0 bases and J by 2 bases, with 15 bases between. Germline CDR1 reads SGHRS; CDR2 reads YFSETQ. The CDR3 sequence is 16 residues long.

This clonotype was observed a few times. The J gene is TRBJ1-6, the V gene TRBV5-1, with 10 bases aligning to TRBD1. The CDR3 length is 14 residues. Per the germline V gene, CDR1 is SGHRS and CDR2 is YFSETQ. Trimming took 5 bases from V and 9 from J; bases not matched to a gene: 5. The CDR3 DNA sequence: TGCGCCAGCAGGACGGGACAGGGGTCTTCACCCCTCCACTTT. Translated, it gives CASRTGQGSSPLHF.

Comments on this clonotype: The germline gene is not matched at one end of the junction; a read error may be the cause. The chain couples TRBV4-2 to TRBJ2-5; no firm D call. CDR3 length equals 13 residues. Germline V gives CDR1 LGHNA, CDR2 YNFKEQ. DNA of the CDR3: TGTGCCAGCAGTCAGATGACTGGAGAGGCCCAGTACTTC. Protein: CASSQMTGEAQYF.

Regarding this clonotype: This may be a read error, as it is one base from a much larger clone. J is TRBJ1-1 and V is TRBV12-3 or TRBV12-4, with 8 bases lining up with TRBD1. This CDR3 comprises 13 residues. The CDR3 is CARSFRGRPEAFF. CDR3 nucleotides: TGTGCCAGAAGTTTCAGGGGGCGCCCTGAAGCTTTCTTT.

As to this clonotype: This could be a read error, since a much larger clone is one nucleotide away. The chain has TRBV12-3 or TRBV12-4 and TRBJ2-7, with 8 bases fitting TRBD2. This CDR3 has 15 amino acids. In nucleotides, the CDR3 is TGTACCAGCAGTTTGGGGACTAGGAGCTCCTACGAGCAGTACTTC. This sequence encodes CTSSLGTRSSYEQYF.

Turning to this clonotype: This may come from a read error, since a much larger clone is one base off. V gene TRBV14 combines with J gene TRBJ2-1; possible D gene TRBD2, 6 bases. The CDR3 runs 18 residues. With 1 base removed from V and 7 bases from J, the gap between germline ends came to 23 bases. Germline CDR1 is SGHDN and CDR2 is FVKESK. This chain's CDR3 is CASSQAIAGLARANEQFF. In DNA, the CDR3 is TGTGCCAGCAGCCAAGCGATTGCCGGGCTAGCGCGAGCAAATGAGCAGTTCTTC.

The chain links TRBV28 to TRBJ2-7; 7 nucleotides align to TRBD1. The CDR3 consists of 14 residues. Germline CDR1 is MDHEN and CDR2 is SYDVKM. V was pared by 6 bases and J by 2 bases, with 7 bases of the junction left unmatched. This CDR3 is CASRRRTGTYEQYF. The CDR3 bases are TGTGCCAGCAGACGAAGGACAGGTACCTACGAGCAGTACTTC.

This clonotype occurred a few times. J is TRBJ2-7 and V is TRBV28; no firm D call. Germline V gives CDR1 MDHEN, CDR2 SYDVKM. The CDR3 is 13 amino acids. V lost 2 bases and J lost 4, with 9 bases in between. CDR3 sequence: CASSLNLPYEQYF. The CDR3 DNA reads TGTGCCAGCAGTTTAAACCTACCGTACGAGCAGTACTTC.

A word on this clonotype: This CDR3 is missing its conserved last phenylalanine or tryptophan, likely due to a read error. V usage is TRBV7-9 and J usage is TRBJ2-3; D gene uncertain. The germline V gene encodes CDR1 SEHNR and CDR2 FQNEAQ (reference sequence). V lost 0 bases to trimming and J lost 8 bases, with 12 bases between them. The CDR3 spans 14 residues. The CDR3 DNA reads as TGTGCCAGCAGCTTAGCGGGTGGATACGGTACGCAGTATATT. Amino acid sequence: CASSLAGGYGTQYI.

The rearrangement joins TRBV5-6 to TRBJ1-4; D is perhaps TRBD1 (5 bases). With 4 bases removed from V and 10 bases from J, the gap between germline ends came to 11 bases. Germline-derived CDR1 and CDR2 are SGHDT and YYEEEE. CDR3 length equals 12 residues. CDR3 region: CASSGGGRKLFF. As DNA, the CDR3 is TGTGCCAGCAGCGGGGGAGGCAGAAAACTGTTTTTT.

The rearrangement uses TRBV5-6 and TRBJ2-5, with D possibly called TRBD1 or TRBD2 (7 bases each). V shed 4 bases and J shed 4 bases, with 17 bases lying between them. The CDR3 covers 15 residues. Per the germline V gene, CDR1 is SGHDT and CDR2 is YYEEEE. CDR3 residues: CASSRTGEGAETQYF. DNA of the CDR3: TGTGCCAGCAGCCGAACAGGGGAGGGTGCAGAGACCCAGTACTTC.

A note on this clonotype: At one of its ends the junction is not consistent with the germline gene, which may arise from a read error. V gene TRBV28 combines with J gene TRBJ2-1, with no clear D. CDR1 and CDR2 (germline): MDHEN, SYDVKM. The CDR3 sequence is 14 residues long. CDR3 residues: CSSQSVTNYNEQFF. CDR3 DNA sequence: TGTTCCAGCCAGTCCGTGACCAACTACAATGAGCAGTTCTTC.

Note on this clonotype: This could be a read error, since a much larger clone is one nucleotide away. The rearrangement links TRBV4-1 to TRBJ2-1; TRBD2 matches at 8 bases. The V gene's germline CDR1 is MGHRA and CDR2 YSYEKL. CDR3 length equals 15 residues. CDR3 nucleotides: TGCGCCAGCAACCAAGATCGGGGGGGGCGGGATGAGCAGTTCTTC. Translation: CASNQDRGGRDEQFF.

Of note for this clonotype: A read error may explain this, as a much larger clone is one base away. V and J are TRBV4-1 and TRBJ2-7; TRBD2 matches at 14 bases. CDR1 is MGHRA, CDR2 YSYEKL, per germline. This CDR3 contains 18 residues. The CDR3 spells CTSSQATSGRARSYEQYF. CDR3 nucleotides: TGCACCAGCAGCCAAGCGACTAGCGGGAGGGCCCGGTCCTACGAGCAGTACTTC.

Points on this clonotype: This CDR3 is missing its conserved last phenylalanine or tryptophan, likely due to a read error. The chain combines TRBV6-1 with TRBJ1-5; D gene unclear. CDR3 length equals 15 residues. V was pared by 8 bases and J by 3 bases, with 17 bases between. CDR1 and CDR2 from the germline V gene are MNHNS and SASEGT. CDR3 in amino acids: CASLSLRTVNQPQHS. The CDR3 DNA is TGTGCCAGCCTGTCCTTGAGGACGGTCAATCAGCCCCAGCATTCT.

V is TRBV14 and J is TRBJ2-5; 9 nucleotides agree with TRBD1. The CDR3 spans 16 residues. CDR1 is SGHDN and CDR2 is FVKESK in the germline V gene. The V gene end was trimmed by 4 bases and the J gene end by 4 bases; junction bases not matched to a gene: 10. The CDR3, as DNA: TGTGCCAGCAGCCCACCGGGACAGGGTTTTGGAGAGACCCAGTACTTC. Translated, it gives CASSPPGQGFGETQYF.

This clonotype was counted many times. This chain links TRBV6-6 with TRBJ2-1; 8 positions match TRBD1. The CDR3 runs 14 residues. The V and J ends lost 4 bases and 5 bases, in that order; junction bases with no gene match: 4. Germline-derived CDR1 and CDR2 are MNHNY and SVGAGI (reference sequence). The CDR3 region is CASSFRQGNNEQFF. Here the CDR3 DNA reads TGTGCCAGCAGTTTCCGACAGGGGAACAATGAGCAGTTCTTC.

This clonotype turned up a few times. This chain uses TRBV11-2 with TRBJ1-5, with D tentatively TRBD1 (6 bases). Trimming took 5 bases from V and 4 from J, leaving 18 bases between them. The CDR3 loop spans 16 amino acids. The germline V gene has CDR1 SGHAT and CDR2 FQNNGV. Written as DNA, the CDR3 is TGTGCCAGCAGCCTAAAAGGGGGACTGACGAATCAGCCCCAGCATTTT. As protein: CASSLKGGLTNQPQHF.